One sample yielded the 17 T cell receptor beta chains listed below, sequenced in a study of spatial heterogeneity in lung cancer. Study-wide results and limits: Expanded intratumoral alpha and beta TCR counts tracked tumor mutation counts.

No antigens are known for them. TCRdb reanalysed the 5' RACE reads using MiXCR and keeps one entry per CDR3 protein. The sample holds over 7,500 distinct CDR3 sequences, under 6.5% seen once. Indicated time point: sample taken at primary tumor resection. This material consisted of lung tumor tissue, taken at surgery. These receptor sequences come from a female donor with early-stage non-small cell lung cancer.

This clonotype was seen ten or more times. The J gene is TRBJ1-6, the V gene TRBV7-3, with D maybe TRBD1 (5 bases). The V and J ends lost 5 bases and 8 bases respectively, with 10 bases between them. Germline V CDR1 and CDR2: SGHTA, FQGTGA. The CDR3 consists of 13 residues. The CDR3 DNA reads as TGTGCCAGCAGCCGGGGGGGTTATTCACCCCTCCACTTT. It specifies CASSRGGYSPLHF. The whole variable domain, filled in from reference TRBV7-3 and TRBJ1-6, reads GAGVSQTPSNKVTEKGKYVELRCDPISGHTALYWYRQSLGQGPEFLIYFQGTGAADDSGLPNDRFFAVRPEGSVSTLKIQRTERGDSAVYLCASSRGGYSPLHFGNGTRLTVT.

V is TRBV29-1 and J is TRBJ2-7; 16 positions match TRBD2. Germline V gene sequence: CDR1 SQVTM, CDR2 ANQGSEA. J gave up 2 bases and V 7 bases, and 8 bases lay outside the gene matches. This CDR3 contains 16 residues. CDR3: CSAAGTSGRAPYEQYF. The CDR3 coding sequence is TGCAGCGCCGCCGGGACTAGCGGGAGGGCCCCCTACGAGCAGTACTTC.

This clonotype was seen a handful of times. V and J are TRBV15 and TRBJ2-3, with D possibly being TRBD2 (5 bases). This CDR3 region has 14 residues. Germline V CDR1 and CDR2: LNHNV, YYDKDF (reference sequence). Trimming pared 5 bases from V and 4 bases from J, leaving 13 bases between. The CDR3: CATSLELGSDTQYF. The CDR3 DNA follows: TGTGCCACCAGCTTGGAACTAGGTTCAGATACGCAGTATTTT.

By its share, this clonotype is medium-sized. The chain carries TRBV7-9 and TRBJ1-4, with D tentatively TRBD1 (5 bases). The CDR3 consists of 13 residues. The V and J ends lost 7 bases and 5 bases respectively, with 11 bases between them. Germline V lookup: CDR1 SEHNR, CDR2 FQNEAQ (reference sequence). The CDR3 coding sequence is TGTGCCAGCAAAGCGACAGTCAATGAAAAACTGTTTTTT. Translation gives CASKATVNEKLFF. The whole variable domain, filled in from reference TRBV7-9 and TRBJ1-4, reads DTGVSQNPRHKITKRGQNVTFRCDPISEHNRLYWYRQTLGQGPEFLTYFQNEAQLEKSRLLSDRFSAERPKGSFSTLEIQRTEQGDSAMYLCASKATVNEKLFFGSGTQLSVL.

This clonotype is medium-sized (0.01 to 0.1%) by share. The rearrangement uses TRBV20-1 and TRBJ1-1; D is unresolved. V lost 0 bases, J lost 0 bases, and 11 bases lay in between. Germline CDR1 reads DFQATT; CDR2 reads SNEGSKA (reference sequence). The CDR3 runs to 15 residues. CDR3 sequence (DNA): TGCAGTGCTAGAGATTCAGGCCGAATGAACACTGAAGCTTTCTTT. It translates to CSARDSGRMNTEAFF.

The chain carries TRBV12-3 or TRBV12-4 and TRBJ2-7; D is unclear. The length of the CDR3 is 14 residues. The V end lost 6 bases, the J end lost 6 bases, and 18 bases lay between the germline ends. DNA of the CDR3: TGTGCCAGCAGCCCCAATGGGGTAAGGGCCGAGCAGTACTTC. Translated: CASSPNGVRAEQYF.

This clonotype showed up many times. DNA for the CDR3: TGTGCCATCAGTGACGGGAACAGGGACAATGAGCAGTTCTTC. Translation gives CAISDGNRDNEQFF. The chain is built from TRBV10-3 and TRBJ2-1, with a possible D match to TRBD1 (6 bases). The CDR3 length is 14 residues. Trimming cost V 3 bases and J 5 bases, with 11 bases left between them. Germline V gives CDR1 ENHRY, CDR2 SYGVKD.

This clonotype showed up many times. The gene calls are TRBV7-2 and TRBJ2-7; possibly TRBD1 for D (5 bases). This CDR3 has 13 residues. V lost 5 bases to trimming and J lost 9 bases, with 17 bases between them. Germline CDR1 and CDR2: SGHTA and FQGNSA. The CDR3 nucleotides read TGTGCCAGCAGCCAGGGATCTGTCGGTAGGCAGTACTTC. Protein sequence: CASSQGSVGRQYF.

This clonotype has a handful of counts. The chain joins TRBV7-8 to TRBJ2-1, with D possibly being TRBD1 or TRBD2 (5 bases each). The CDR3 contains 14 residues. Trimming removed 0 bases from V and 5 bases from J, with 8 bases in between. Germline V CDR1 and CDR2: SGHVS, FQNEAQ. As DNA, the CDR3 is TGTGCCAGCAGCTTAGCGGGGGTGGACAATGAGCAGTTCTTC. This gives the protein CASSLAGVDNEQFF.

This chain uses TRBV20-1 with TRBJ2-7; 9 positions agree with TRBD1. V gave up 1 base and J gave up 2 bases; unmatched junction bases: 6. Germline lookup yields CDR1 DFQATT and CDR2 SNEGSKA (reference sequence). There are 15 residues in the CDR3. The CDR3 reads CSARGSRTGAYEQYF. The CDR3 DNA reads TGCAGTGCTAGAGGGTCCAGGACAGGGGCCTACGAGCAGTACTTC.

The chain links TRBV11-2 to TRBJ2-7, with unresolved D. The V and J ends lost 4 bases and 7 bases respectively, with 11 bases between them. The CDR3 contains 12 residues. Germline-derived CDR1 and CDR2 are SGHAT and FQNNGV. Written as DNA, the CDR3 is TGTGCCAGCAGCTCCTCCCCGGAGGAGCAGTACTTC. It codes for CASSSSPEEQYF.

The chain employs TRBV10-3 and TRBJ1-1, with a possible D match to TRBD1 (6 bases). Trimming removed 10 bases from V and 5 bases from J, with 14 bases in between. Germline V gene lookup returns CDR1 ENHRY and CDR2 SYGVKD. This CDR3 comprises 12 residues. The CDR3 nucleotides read TGTGCCACAGGGGAGATGGGTACTGAAGCTTTCTTT. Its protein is CATGEMGTEAFF.

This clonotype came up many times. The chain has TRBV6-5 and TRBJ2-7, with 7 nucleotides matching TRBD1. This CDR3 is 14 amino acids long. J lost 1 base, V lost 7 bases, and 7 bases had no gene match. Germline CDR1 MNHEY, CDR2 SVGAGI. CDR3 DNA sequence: TGTGCCAGCAAACGACAGGGCGGGTCCTACGAGCAGTACTTC. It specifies CASKRQGGSYEQYF.

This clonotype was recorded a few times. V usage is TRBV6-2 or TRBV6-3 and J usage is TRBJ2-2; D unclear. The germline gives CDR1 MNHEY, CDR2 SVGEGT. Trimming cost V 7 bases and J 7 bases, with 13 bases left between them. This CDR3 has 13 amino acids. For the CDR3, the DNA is TGTGCCAGCATGTTCGCCTTCGGCGGGGAGCTGTTTTTT. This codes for CASMFAFGGELFF.

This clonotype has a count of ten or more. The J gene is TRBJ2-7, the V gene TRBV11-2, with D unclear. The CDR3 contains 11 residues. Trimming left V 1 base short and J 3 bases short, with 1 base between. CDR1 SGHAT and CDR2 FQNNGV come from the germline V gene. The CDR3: CASSLVYEQYV. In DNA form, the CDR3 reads TGTGCCAGCAGCTTAGTCTACGAGCAGTACGTC.

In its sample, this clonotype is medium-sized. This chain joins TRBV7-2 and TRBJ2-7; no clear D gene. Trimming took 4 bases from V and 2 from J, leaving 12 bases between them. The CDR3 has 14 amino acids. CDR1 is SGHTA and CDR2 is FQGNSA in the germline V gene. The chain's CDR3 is CASSSSLVPYEQYF. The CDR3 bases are TGTGCCAGCAGCTCTTCGCTTGTCCCCTACGAGCAGTACTTC.

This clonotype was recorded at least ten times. The CDR3 DNA follows: TGTGCCAGCAGTCCACCTGACAGCTTCTCACCCCTCCACTTT. It translates to CASSPPDSFSPLHF. The chain combines TRBV28 with TRBJ1-6, with D tentatively TRBD1 (5 bases). This CDR3 spans 14 amino acids. V was pared by 5 bases and J by 10 bases, with 15 bases between. Germline V gives CDR1 MDHEN, CDR2 SYDVKM. Drawing the rest from reference TRBV28 and TRBJ1-6, the complete variable domain is DVKVTQSSRYLVKRTGEKVFLECVQDMDHENMFWYRQDPGLGLRLIYFSYDVKMKEKGDIPEGYSVSREKKERFSLILESASTNQTSMYLCASSPPDSFSPLHFGNGTRLTVT.